The 20 T cell receptor beta chains below were found in one sample sequenced in a study of post-analysis software for immune sequencing data. The study's findings and limits: Patients carried roughly 5 TRBV segments more frequently than controls did, and TRBV5-6, TRBV5-1 and TRBV20-1 were among them.

TCR beta cDNA libraries included unique molecular identifiers. TCRdb re-called the PCR reads with MiXCR, one entry per CDR3 protein. The profile shows 550,000 to 700,000 distinct CDR3 sequences, around 44% of them singletons. Their recognized antigens are unknown. The specimen was blood. These receptors came from a girl between 10 and 17 years old with multiple sclerosis.

This chain uses TRBV5-1 with TRBJ2-3; TRBD2 is a possible D gene (6 bases). V lost 3 bases to trimming and J lost 3 bases, with 11 bases between them. The CDR3 covers 14 residues. Per germline, CDR1 SGHRS and CDR2 YFSETQ. CDR3 amino acids: CASSSRLETDTQYF. The CDR3 DNA sequence: TGCGCCAGCAGCTCTAGACTAGAAACAGATACGCAGTATTTT.

The rearrangement joins TRBV20-1 to TRBJ2-5, with 10 bases identical to TRBD1. CDR1 DFQATT and CDR2 SNEGSKA come from the germline V gene (reference sequence). With 5 bases clipped from V and 5 bases from J, the junction kept 11 bases outside the gene matches. The CDR3 consists of 15 residues. In nucleotides, the CDR3 is TGCAGTGCTTCCCTCCGACAGGGGGCTTGGGAGACCCAGTACTTC. This translates into CSASLRQGAWETQYF.

The rearrangement links TRBV5-1 to TRBJ1-2; maybe TRBD1 (6 bases). The length of the CDR3 is 14 residues. V lost 3 bases, J lost 7 bases, and 16 bases lay in between. Germline values: CDR1 SGHRS, CDR2 YFSETQ. CDR3 region: CASSSLNRETGYTF. DNA of the CDR3: TGCGCCAGCAGCTCGCTAAACAGGGAGACTGGCTACACCTTC.

V usage is TRBV12-3 or TRBV12-4 and J usage is TRBJ2-1, with 12 bases that match TRBD2. V shed 5 bases, J shed 6 bases, and the junction held 8 bases outside the gene matches. This CDR3 has 16 amino acids. The chain's CDR3 is CASSPPWTSGTNEQFF. CDR3 coding DNA: TGTGCCAGCAGTCCTCCCTGGACTAGCGGGACCAATGAGCAGTTCTTC.

This clonotype was observed a handful of times. The rearrangement links TRBV29-1 to TRBJ1-2, with 7 bases lining up with TRBD1. V gave up 7 bases and J gave up 3 bases; unmatched junction bases: 2. The germline CDR1 and CDR2 sequences are SQVTM and ANQGSEA. The CDR3 extends over 11 amino acids. The CDR3 DNA follows: TGCAGCGACGACAGGGACTATGGCTACACCTTC. Amino acid sequence: CSDDRDYGYTF.

CDR3 DNA: TGCGCCAGCACGGCAGAGGTACCCTACGAGCAGTACTTC. It codes for CASTAEVPYEQYF. V gene TRBV5-1 combines with J gene TRBJ2-7; D is unresolved. The V end lost 6 bases, the J end lost 2 bases, and 12 bases lay between the germline ends. This CDR3 is built from 13 residues. In germline, CDR1 is SGHRS, CDR2 YFSETQ.

The chain recombines TRBV20-1 with TRBJ2-5; D unclear. Trimming left V 0 bases short and J 2 bases short, with 13 bases between. The CDR3 has 15 amino acids. From germline, CDR1 is DFQATT and CDR2 SNEGSKA (reference sequence). The CDR3 spells CSARDRARNQETQYF. CDR3 coding DNA: TGCAGTGCTAGAGATAGGGCCCGGAATCAAGAGACCCAGTACTTC.

The chain recombines TRBV6-6 with TRBJ2-7; D is unresolved. The germline CDR1 and CDR2 sequences are MNHNY and SVGAGI (reference sequence). Trimming shortened V by 2 bases and J by 0 bases, and 14 bases separated the two germline ends. The CDR3 contains 16 residues. CDR3 sequence: CASSYPLGRTSYEQYF. CDR3 nucleotides: TGTGCCAGCAGTTACCCCCTGGGCAGAACCTCCTACGAGCAGTACTTC.

The chain couples TRBV7-9 to TRBJ1-4; 12 bases are a match to TRBD1. The germline CDR1 and CDR2 sequences are SEHNR and FQNEAQ (reference sequence). Unmatched junction bases numbered 7, after V lost 3 bases and J lost 8 bases. The CDR3 spans 16 residues. This CDR3 is CASSFGDRGREEKLFF. The CDR3 DNA is TGTGCCAGCAGCTTCGGGGACAGGGGGCGCGAAGAAAAACTGTTTTTT.

This clonotype has only a few counts. The V call is TRBV12-3 or TRBV12-4, the J call TRBJ2-1, with TRBD2 matching over 7 bases. The CDR3 runs 15 residues. V gave up 6 bases and J gave up 8 bases; unmatched junction bases: 13. CDR3 coding DNA: TGTGCCAGCAGCTACGGGACTACCCCCTGGGATGAGCAGTTCTTC. As protein: CASSYGTTPWDEQFF.

The rearrangement links TRBV5-1 to TRBJ2-1; 8 bases agree with TRBD2. The CDR3 spans 14 residues. Germline V gene data show CDR1 as SGHRS and CDR2 as YFSETQ. The V gene end was trimmed by 0 bases and the J gene end by 15 bases; junction bases not matched to a gene: 11. The CDR3, as DNA: TGCGCCAGCAGCTTGGAATCGGCGGGAGGCCCCCGGTTCTTC. Translated: CASSLESAGGPRFF.

The chain carries TRBV7-9 and TRBJ2-3; D is undetermined. In germline, CDR1 is SEHNR, CDR2 FQNEAQ (reference sequence). Trimming stripped 1 base from V and 0 bases from J, with 17 bases between. The CDR3 consists of 18 residues. The CDR3, as DNA: TGTGCCAGCAGCTTAGAGGTCGGGCTAGTTAGGAGCACAGATACGCAGTATTTT. It encodes CASSLEVGLVRSTDTQYF.

The chain has TRBV7-9 and TRBJ2-1; TRBD2 matches at 7 bases. V shed 2 bases, J shed 2 bases, and the junction held 6 bases outside the gene matches. Germline CDR1 and CDR2: SEHNR and FQNEAQ (reference sequence). The CDR3 covers 16 residues. CDR3 residues: CASSLILALPYNEQFF. In nucleotides, the CDR3 is TGTGCCAGCAGCTTAATACTAGCGTTGCCCTACAATGAGCAGTTCTTC.

The V call is TRBV12-3 or TRBV12-4, the J call TRBJ2-3, with D uncertain. The CDR3 runs 14 residues. V lost 0 bases and J 11 bases, leaving 15 bases between the germline ends. CDR3 nucleotide sequence: TGTGCCAGCAGTTTAGCGGGCCTGAACAATGAGCAGTATTTT. This encodes CASSLAGLNNEQYF.

This clonotype was seen a few times. V and J are TRBV5-1 and TRBJ2-4; D is uncertain. The CDR3 spans 12 residues. V was clipped by 3 bases and J by 7 bases, with 8 bases between them. Germline V CDR1 and CDR2: SGHRS, YFSETQ. The CDR3 reads CASSSSGNIQYF. In DNA, the CDR3 is TGCGCCAGCAGCTCGTCCGGGAACATTCAGTACTTC.

The chain is built from TRBV11-2 and TRBJ2-3; TRBD2 matches at 7 bases. This CDR3 spans 16 amino acids. From germline, CDR1 is SGHAT and CDR2 FQNNGV. The junction had 11 bases not matched to a gene; V was cut back by 6 bases and J by 2 bases. In DNA form, the CDR3 reads TGTGCCAGCAGACCATTCCTAGCGGCCGTCACAGATACGCAGTATTTT. It yields the protein CASRPFLAAVTDTQYF.

This clonotype was counted only a few times. The V and J genes are TRBV28 and TRBJ2-7; no clear D gene. Germline V lookup: CDR1 MDHEN, CDR2 SYDVKM. CDR3 size: 14 residues. Trimming took off 7 bases at V and 1 base at J, with 14 bases between the two ends. CDR3 in DNA: TGTGCCAGCAAGAGCGCGGCCATATCCTACGAGCAGTACTTC. It codes for CASKSAAISYEQYF.

Points on this clonotype: An end of the junction differs from the germline gene, which may be a read error. This chain links TRBV28 with TRBJ2-5; the D gene is possibly TRBD2 (5 bases). The CDR3 spans 12 residues. Germline loops: CDR1 MDHEN, CDR2 SYDVKM. This CDR3 is CASSLKRETQYF. The DNA for the CDR3 is TGCGCCAGCAGTTTGAAGCGGGAGACCCAGTACTTC.

The rearrangement uses TRBV20-1 and TRBJ2-1, with 11 nucleotides matching TRBD1. This CDR3 has 15 residues. Trimming cost V 1 base and J 7 bases; bases outside gene matches: 6. Germline loops: CDR1 DFQATT, CDR2 SNEGSKA (reference sequence). Written as DNA, the CDR3 is TGCAGTGCTAGAGGCGGACAGGGGGCTCGTAATGAGCAGTTCTTC. Its protein product is CSARGGQGARNEQFF.

J is TRBJ2-7 and V is TRBV10-3, with D perhaps TRBD1 (6 bases). The end of the DNA is better explained by TRBJ2-5, so the J call may be wrong. Per germline, CDR1 ENHRY and CDR2 SYGVKD. The CDR3 spans 16 residues. This CDR3 reads CAISESTRGRQETQYF. As DNA, the CDR3 is TGTGCCATCAGTGAGTCGACCAGGGGAAGGCAAGAGACCCAGTACTTC.